Below are 25 T cell receptor beta chains sequenced from a single sample in a study of blood T cell repertoires in COVID-19. Sequenced by immunoSEQ multiplex PCR; TCRdb stores in-frame clones only, minus some. The sample lists approximately 180,000 clones; roughly 87% were seen once. Input material: PBMCs or T cells enriched from blood (not recorded which). The receptors come from a woman aged 40 to 50 with acute COVID-19.

This clone came up many times. This chain joins TRBV2 and TRBJ2-3, with 8 nucleotides matching TRBD1. Germline CDR1 and CDR2: SNHLY and FYNNEI. J gave up 0 bases and V 7 bases, and 3 bases lay outside the gene matches. The CDR3 sequence is 14 residues long. Here the CDR3 reads CASTRQGSTDTQYF. In DNA form, the CDR3 reads TGTGCCAGCACTAGACAGGGGAGCACAGATACGCAGTATTTT.

This clone was recorded at least ten times. This chain links TRBV14 with TRBJ2-3; TRBD2 matches 12 bases. CDR3 length equals 18 residues. Germline CDR1 is SGHDN and CDR2 is FVKESK. V lost 4 bases, J lost 6 bases, and 14 bases stayed unmatched. The CDR3 sequence is CASSLGLAGPREDDTQYF. The CDR3 DNA sequence: TGTGCCAGCAGCCTGGGACTAGCGGGCCCACGGGAAGATGATACGCAGTATTTT.

The genes are TRBV19 and TRBJ1-1; D uncertain. This CDR3 is 13 amino acids long. Trimming cost V 5 bases and J 7 bases, with 14 bases left between them. Per germline, CDR1 LNHDA and CDR2 SQIVND (reference sequence). CDR3 nucleotide sequence: TGTGCCAGTAGTCTGACGAGGCTTAGTGAAGCTTTCTTT. Protein product: CASSLTRLSEAFF.

The chain couples TRBV24-1 to TRBJ1-5; possibly TRBD1 for D (5 bases). The germline V gene encodes CDR1 KGHDR and CDR2 SFDVKD. Trimming left V 1 base short and J 6 bases short, with 15 bases between. The CDR3 has 16 residues. CDR3: CATSDFVGREGQPQHF. The DNA for the CDR3 is TGTGCCACCAGTGATTTCGTTGGCAGGGAAGGTCAGCCCCAGCATTTT.

The rearrangement uses TRBV9 and TRBJ2-3, with TRBD2 matching over 10 bases. J lost 2 bases, V lost 3 bases, and 6 bases had no gene match. Germline V gives CDR1 SGDLS, CDR2 YYNGEE. The CDR3 extends over 16 amino acids. CDR3 protein: CASSALSGGSTDTQYF. The CDR3 nucleotides are TGTGCCAGCAGCGCCCTTAGCGGGGGGTCCACAGATACGCAGTATTTT.

This clone was observed a handful of times. The chain joins TRBV5-1 to TRBJ2-7; 7 bases line up with TRBD2. The junction had 12 bases not matched to a gene; V was cut back by 4 bases and J by 2 bases. CDR3 size: 16 residues. CDR1 is SGHRS, CDR2 YFSETQ, per germline. CDR3 nucleotide sequence: TGCGCCAGCAGCGCACACTGGGGGGGTCCCACCTACGAGCAGTACTTC. Protein sequence: CASSAHWGGPTYEQYF. The complete variable domain, with remaining parts taken from reference TRBV5-1 and TRBJ2-7, reads KAGVTQTPRYLIKTRGQQVTLSCSPISGHRSVSWYQQTPGQGLQFLFEYFSETQRNKGNFPGRFSGRQFSNSRSEMNVSTLELGDSALYLCASSAHWGGPTYEQYFGPGTRLTVT.

V and J are TRBV5-6 and TRBJ1-1, with D perhaps matching TRBD1 (5 bases). The germline CDR1 and CDR2 sequences are SGHDT and YYEEEE. Trimming removed 3 bases at V and 1 base at J, with 10 bases between. The CDR3 is 14 amino acids. Here the CDR3 reads CASSSQGRNTEAFF. The CDR3 bases are TGTGCCAGCAGCTCGCAGGGAAGGAACACTGAAGCTTTCTTT.

This rearrangement joins TRBV4-3 to TRBJ2-1; TRBD2 agrees at 12 bases. This CDR3 contains 21 residues. Germline CDR1 reads LGHNA; CDR2 reads YSLEER. V lost 0 bases and J lost 0; bases outside the gene matches: 12. The CDR3 here is CASSQEWLAGGLKSSYNEQFF. The CDR3 nucleotides are TGCGCCAGCAGCCAAGAGTGGCTAGCGGGAGGGCTAAAGAGCTCCTACAATGAGCAGTTCTTC.

The CDR3 bases are TGTGCCAGCAGTGACTCGGCAATCAGGGGGACCGGGGAGCTGTTTTTT. Translating gives CASSDSAIRGTGELFF. This chain uses TRBV6-4 with TRBJ2-2; 7 bases fit TRBD1. This CDR3 region has 16 residues. V gave up 0 bases and J gave up 5 bases; unmatched junction bases: 6. CDR1 is MRHNA, CDR2 SNTAGT, per germline.

This clone was detected once. This chain links TRBV29-1 with TRBJ2-7, with 7 nucleotides matching TRBD1. The CDR3 has 13 residues. From germline, CDR1 is SQVTM and CDR2 ANQGSEA. Trimming removed 4 bases from V and 6 bases from J; junction bases left unmatched: 9. The CDR3 region is CSVGTGTVAEQYF. The CDR3 DNA is TGCAGCGTTGGAACCGGGACAGTAGCCGAGCAGTACTTC.

The chain has TRBV7-9 and TRBJ2-3; 7 positions agree with TRBD2. The germline gives CDR1 SEHNR, CDR2 FQNEAQ (reference sequence). The CDR3 runs 14 residues. Trimming at V came to 6 bases and at J to 2 bases, leaving 5 bases not matched to a gene. The CDR3 sequence is CASSASGFTDTQYF. The CDR3 bases are TGTGCCAGCAGTGCTAGCGGTTTCACAGATACGCAGTATTTT.

The chain carries TRBV29-1 and TRBJ2-5; D perhaps matches TRBD1 (6 bases). This CDR3 spans 15 amino acids. Per germline, CDR1 SQVTM and CDR2 ANQGSEA. Trimming took off 0 bases at V and 3 bases at J, with 14 bases between the two ends. CDR3 in amino acids: CSVEDLPGAKETQYF. The CDR3 DNA follows: TGCAGCGTTGAAGATCTTCCAGGGGCGAAAGAGACCCAGTACTTC.

V and J are TRBV4-2 and TRBJ2-2; TRBD2 aligns across 8 bases. This CDR3 contains 16 residues. Germline CDR1 is LGHNA and CDR2 is YNFKEQ. V shed 1 base, J shed 6 bases, and the junction held 7 bases outside the gene matches. The CDR3 DNA reads TGTGCCAGCAGCCAAGGTCGCGGGAGGAAGGCCGGGGAGCTGTTTTTT. Translation gives CASSQGRGRKAGELFF.

V usage is TRBV29-1 and J usage is TRBJ2-3, with D possibly being TRBD2 (6 bases). The CDR3 consists of 14 residues. V lost 4 bases and J 2 bases, leaving 13 bases between the germline ends. From germline, CDR1 is SQVTM and CDR2 ANQGSEA. This CDR3 reads CSVARGGPTDTQYF. The CDR3 DNA is TGCAGCGTTGCCCGAGGAGGGCCCACAGATACGCAGTATTTT.

The chain is built from TRBV15 and TRBJ1-1; 9 nucleotides match TRBD1. V was clipped by 0 bases and J by 5 bases; unmatched bases: 7. The CDR3 length is 16 residues. Germline loops: CDR1 LNHNV, CDR2 YYDKDF (reference sequence). The DNA for the CDR3 is TGTGCCACCAGCAGAGATTTACAGGGGGCGAAAACTGAAGCTTTCTTT. Its protein product is CATSRDLQGAKTEAFF.

The chain employs TRBV29-1 and TRBJ1-1; D is possibly TRBD1 (6 bases). CDR1 is SQVTM, CDR2 ANQGSEA, per germline. Trimming left V 4 bases short and J 2 bases short, with 8 bases between. This CDR3 spans 12 amino acids. The CDR3 region is CSVATGNTEAFF. DNA of the CDR3: TGCAGCGTTGCGACAGGAAACACTGAAGCTTTCTTT. The whole variable domain, remainder taken from reference TRBV29-1 and TRBJ1-1, is SAVISQKPSRDICQRGTSLTIQCQVDSQVTMMFWYRQQPGQSLTLIATANQGSEATYESGFVIDKFPISRPNLTFSTLTVSNMSPEDSSIYLCSVATGNTEAFFGQGTRLTVV.

This sequence joins TRBV6-5 and TRBJ2-3, with TRBD2 matching 11 bases. The V and J ends lost 5 bases and 4 bases, in that order; junction bases with no gene match: 2. The CDR3 spans 14 residues. Germline CDR1 and CDR2: MNHEY and SVGAGI. The CDR3 sequence: CASSTSGSADTQYF. CDR3 DNA sequence: TGTGCCAGCAGTACTAGCGGGAGTGCAGATACGCAGTATTTT.

V and J are TRBV2 and TRBJ2-3, with 7 bases lining up with TRBD1. Trimming removed 5 bases from V and 5 bases from J; junction bases left unmatched: 1. Germline-derived CDR1 and CDR2 are SNHLY and FYNNEI. This CDR3 contains 12 residues. The CDR3 is CASSRQGDTQYF. Here the CDR3 DNA reads TGTGCCAGCAGTAGACAGGGAGATACGCAGTATTTT.

V gene TRBV9 combines with J gene TRBJ1-2; 7 bases line up with TRBD1. The V gene's germline CDR1 is SGDLS and CDR2 YYNGEE. The CDR3 is 16 amino acids. V shed 2 bases, J shed 4 bases, and the junction held 11 bases outside the gene matches. CDR3 loop: CASSVARGARPYGYTF. In DNA, the CDR3 is TGTGCCAGCAGCGTGGCCAGGGGGGCGCGTCCCTATGGCTACACCTTC.

This clone occurred once. In DNA, the CDR3 is TGTGCCAGCAGCCAAGCGTATAGCGGGAGGGGGATCGGCAAAAACATTCAGTACTTC. Translating it yields CASSQAYSGRGIGKNIQYF. This chain links TRBV3-1 (or the pseudogene TRBV3-2) with TRBJ2-4, with 11 nucleotides matching TRBD2. V shed 1 base and J 3 bases; nucleotides not matched to a gene: 11. This CDR3 comprises 19 residues. Germline lookup yields CDR1 LGHDT and CDR2 YNNKEL (reference sequence).

This clone was seen only once. The chain is built from TRBV3-1 (or the pseudogene TRBV3-2) and TRBJ1-5, with D perhaps TRBD1 (5 bases). Trimming stripped 5 bases from V and 9 bases from J, with 14 bases between. The germline V gene encodes CDR1 LGHDT and CDR2 YNNKEL (reference sequence). This CDR3 has 13 residues. The CDR3 DNA is TGTGCCAGCAGCAACCTCGACAGTCGGCCCCAGCATTTT. Protein product: CASSNLDSRPQHF.

This rearrangement joins TRBV28 to TRBJ2-5; 7 nucleotides match TRBD1. Unmatched junction bases numbered 5, after V lost 7 bases and J lost 0 bases. Germline CDR1 reads MDHEN; CDR2 reads SYDVKM. The CDR3 totals 14 residues. The CDR3 DNA reads TGTGCCAGCAACGAGGGGGCGAACCAAGAGACCCAGTACTTC. As protein: CASNEGANQETQYF.

This rearrangement joins TRBV18 to TRBJ1-2, with a weak D call TRBD1 (6 bases). The V and J ends lost 0 bases and 2 bases respectively, with 10 bases between them. In germline, CDR1 is KGHSH, CDR2 LQKENI. The CDR3 length is 15 residues. Here the CDR3 DNA reads TGTGCCAGCTCACCACCGGGACAACAAAACTATGGCTACACCTTC. This codes for CASSPPGQQNYGYTF.

The rearrangement uses TRBV21-1 and TRBJ2-7; the D call in the table, TRBD1, was not verified against the DNA. TRBV21-1 is tagged as a pseudogene. The CDR3 spans 15 residues. For the CDR3, the DNA is TGTGCCAGCAGCAAGGTCGCACAGGGGATGTACGAGCAGTACTTC. It is translated as CASSKVAQGMYEQYF.

V gene TRBV7-2 combines with J gene TRBJ2-7; 9 nucleotides match TRBD2. CDR3 size: 15 residues. CDR1 and CDR2 from the germline V gene are SGHTA and FQGNSA. V was clipped by 0 bases and J by 3 bases; unmatched bases: 3. CDR3 in amino acids: CASSLAGTSRYEQYF. In nucleotides, the CDR3 is TGTGCCAGCAGCTTAGCCGGGACTAGCCGCTACGAGCAGTACTTC.